The T cell receptor (beta chain) under discussion was sequenced for a study of blood T cell repertoires in COVID-19. Trimming shortened V by 7 bases and J by 0 bases, and 9 bases separated the two germline ends. CDR3 length: 12 residues. Germline values: CDR1 GTSNPN, CDR2 SVGIG (reference sequence). Recruited during active infection, patients (from Seattle) were subsequently followed longitudinally. Original processing notes: Researchers report that nucleated cell counts were estimated from reference gene primer amplification. TCRdb keeps only in-frame clones here, not all; method: immunoSEQ multiplex PCR. The V and J calls and clone size were taken over from that table, and D and trimming were inferred from the DNA. Of 410,000 or so clones in the sample, approximately 91% were seen once.

The sample was peripheral blood. The rearrangement uses TRBV30 and TRBJ1-1, with D hard to call. This clonotype was sampled from a woman aged 40 to 50 with COVID-19, enrolled during active disease. CDR3 DNA: TGTGCCTCCCGAGTGTTGAACACTGAAGCTTTCTTT. Its translation is CASRVLNTEAFF.